This TCR beta chain appears in the sequencing data of a study of T cells in Graves' hyperthyroidism and ophthalmopathy. This clonotype appeared a few times. From RNA transcripts, TCR beta CDR3 regions were amplified. HTBI primers were used for first-round RT-PCR of the TCR CDR3. TCRdb independently ran MiXCR on the multiplex PCR reads; one entry per CDR3 protein. The sample holds some 510,000 distinct CDR3 sequences, more than 45% seen once. Trimming left V 0 bases short and J 6 bases short, with 14 bases between. The CDR3 loop spans 15 amino acids. Germline loops: CDR1 SGHAT, CDR2 FQNNGV. This sequence originates from a woman between 18 and 29 years old with Graves' hyperthyroidism. Input material: peripheral blood or thyroid tissue (not recorded which). The gene calls are TRBV11-2 and TRBJ1-1; no reliable D call. The CDR3 reads CASSLEGLIPPEAFF. DNA for the CDR3: TGTGCCAGCAGCTTAGAGGGCCTTATCCCCCCTGAAGCTTTCTTT. Looking up the rest from reference TRBV11-2 and TRBJ1-1 gives the full variable domain: EAGVAQSPRYKIIEKRQSVAFWCNPISGHATLYWYQQILGQGPKLLIQFQNNGVVDDSQLPKDRFSAERLKGVDSTLKIQPAKLEDSAVYLCASSLEGLIPPEAFFGQGTRLTVV.